This T cell receptor beta chain was identified during a study of T cell changes during pregnancy in multiple sclerosis. Measured with immunoSEQ multiplex PCR; TCRdb has only the in-frame clones, and not every one. The profile shows some 39,000 clones, 90% to 95% of them singletons. The material sequenced was CD4+ T cells from peripheral blood mononuclear cells, taken in the third trimester of pregnancy. The TCR comes from a female donor in good health, enrolled as a control in a pregnancy study.

The CDR3 coding sequence is TGTGCCAGCAGCCAAGCGGAGCAAGAGACCCAGTACTTC. This codes for CASSQAEQETQYF. The chain couples TRBV4-2 to TRBJ2-5; D remains ambiguous. Germline-derived CDR1 and CDR2 are LGHNA and YNFKEQ. This CDR3 has 13 amino acids. V lost 1 base to trimming and J lost 2 bases, with 5 bases between them.